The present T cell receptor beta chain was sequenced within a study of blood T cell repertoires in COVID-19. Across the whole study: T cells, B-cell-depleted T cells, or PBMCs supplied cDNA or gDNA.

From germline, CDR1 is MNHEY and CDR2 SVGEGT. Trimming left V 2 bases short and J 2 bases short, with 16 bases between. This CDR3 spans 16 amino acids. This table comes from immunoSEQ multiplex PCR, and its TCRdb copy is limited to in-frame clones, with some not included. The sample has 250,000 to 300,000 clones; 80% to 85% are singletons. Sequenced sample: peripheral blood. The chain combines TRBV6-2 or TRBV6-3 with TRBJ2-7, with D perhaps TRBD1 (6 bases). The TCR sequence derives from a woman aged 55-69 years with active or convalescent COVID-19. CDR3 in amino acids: CASSYGDRRPPYEQYF. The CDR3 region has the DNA TGTGCCAGCAGTTACGGCGACAGGCGCCCCCCCTACGAGCAGTACTTC.